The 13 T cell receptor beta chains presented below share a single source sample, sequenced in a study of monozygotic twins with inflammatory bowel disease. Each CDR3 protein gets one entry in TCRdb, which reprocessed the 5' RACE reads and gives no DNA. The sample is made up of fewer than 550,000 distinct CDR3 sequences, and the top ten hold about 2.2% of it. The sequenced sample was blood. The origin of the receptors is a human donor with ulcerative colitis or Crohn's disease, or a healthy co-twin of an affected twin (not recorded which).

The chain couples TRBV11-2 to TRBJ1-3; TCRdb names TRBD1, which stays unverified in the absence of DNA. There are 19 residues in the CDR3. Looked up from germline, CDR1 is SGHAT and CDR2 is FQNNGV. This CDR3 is CASSLVAAGGRSSGNTIYF. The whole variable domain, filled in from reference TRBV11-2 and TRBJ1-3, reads EAGVAQSPRYKIIEKRQSVAFWCNPISGHATLYWYQQILGQGPKLLIQFQNNGVVDDSQLPKDRFSAERLKGVDSTLKIQPAKLEDSAVYLCASSLVAAGGRSSGNTIYFGEGSWLTVV.

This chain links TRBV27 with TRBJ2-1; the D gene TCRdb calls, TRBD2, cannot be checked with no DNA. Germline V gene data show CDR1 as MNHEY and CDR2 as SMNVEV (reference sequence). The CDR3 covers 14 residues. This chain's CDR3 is CASTSTLAGAVWFF.

The CDR3 sequence: CASSQDPGLQPQHF. This chain joins TRBV3-1 and TRBJ1-5. The CDR3 has 14 amino acids. Germline CDR1 is LGHDT and CDR2 is YNNKEL (reference sequence).

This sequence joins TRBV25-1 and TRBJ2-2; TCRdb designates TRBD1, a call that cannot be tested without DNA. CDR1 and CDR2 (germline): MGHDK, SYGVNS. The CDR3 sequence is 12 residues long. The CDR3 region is CASSVTGSKLFF.

The CDR3 here is CASSVDVGDTEAFF. The rearrangement links TRBV9 to TRBJ1-1; TCRdb picks TRBD1, but there is no DNA to check that call. The V gene's germline CDR1 is SGDLS and CDR2 YYNGEE. The CDR3 is 14 amino acids.

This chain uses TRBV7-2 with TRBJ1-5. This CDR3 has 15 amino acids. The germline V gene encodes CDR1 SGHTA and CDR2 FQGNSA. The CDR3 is CASSLLAYGAGPQHF.

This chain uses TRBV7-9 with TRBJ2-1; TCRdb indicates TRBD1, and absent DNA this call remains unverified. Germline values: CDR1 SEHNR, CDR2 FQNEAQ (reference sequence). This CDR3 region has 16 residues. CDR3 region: CASSLAGKGSYNEQFF.

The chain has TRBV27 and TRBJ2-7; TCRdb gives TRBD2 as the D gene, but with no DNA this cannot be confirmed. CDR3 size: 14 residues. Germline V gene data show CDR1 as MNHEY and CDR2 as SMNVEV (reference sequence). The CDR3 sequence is CASSLLAPPYEQYF.

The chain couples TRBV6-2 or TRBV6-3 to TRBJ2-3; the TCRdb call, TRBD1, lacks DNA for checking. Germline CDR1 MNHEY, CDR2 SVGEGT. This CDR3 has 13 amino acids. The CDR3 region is CASSWGLGVTQYF.

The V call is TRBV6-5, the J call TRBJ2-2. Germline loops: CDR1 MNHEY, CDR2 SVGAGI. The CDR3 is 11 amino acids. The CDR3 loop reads CASGANGELFF.

The CDR3: CASSAMTDSYEQYF. The gene calls are TRBV27 and TRBJ2-7. The CDR3 runs 14 residues. The germline gives CDR1 MNHEY, CDR2 SMNVEV (reference sequence).

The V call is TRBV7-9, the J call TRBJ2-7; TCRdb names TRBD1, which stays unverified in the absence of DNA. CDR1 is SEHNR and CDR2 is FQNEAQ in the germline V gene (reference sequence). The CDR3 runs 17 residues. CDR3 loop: CASNPKEGQGVPYEQYF.

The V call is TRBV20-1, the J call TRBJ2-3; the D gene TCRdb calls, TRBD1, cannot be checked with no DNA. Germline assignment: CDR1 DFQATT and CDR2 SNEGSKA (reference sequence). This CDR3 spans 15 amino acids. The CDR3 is CSARGTGVSTDTQYF.